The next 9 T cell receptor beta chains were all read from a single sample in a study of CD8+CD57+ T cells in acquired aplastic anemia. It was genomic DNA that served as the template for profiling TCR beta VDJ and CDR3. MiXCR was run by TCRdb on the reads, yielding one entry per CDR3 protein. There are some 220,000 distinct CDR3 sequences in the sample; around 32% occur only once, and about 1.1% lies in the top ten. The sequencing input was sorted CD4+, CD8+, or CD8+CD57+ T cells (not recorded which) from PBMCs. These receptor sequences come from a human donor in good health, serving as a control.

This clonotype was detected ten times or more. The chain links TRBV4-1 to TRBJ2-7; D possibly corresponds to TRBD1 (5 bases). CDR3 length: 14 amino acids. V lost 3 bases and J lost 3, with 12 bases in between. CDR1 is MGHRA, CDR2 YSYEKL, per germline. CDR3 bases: TGCGCCAGCAGCCATGGGATAAGGGGCTACGAGCAGTACTTC. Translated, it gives CASSHGIRGYEQYF.

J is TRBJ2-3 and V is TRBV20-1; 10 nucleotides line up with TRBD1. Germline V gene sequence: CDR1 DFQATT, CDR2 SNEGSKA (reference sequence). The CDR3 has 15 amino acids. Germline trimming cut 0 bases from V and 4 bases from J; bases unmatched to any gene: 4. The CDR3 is CSARDRGTGADTQYF. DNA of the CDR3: TGCAGTGCTAGAGATCGAGGGACAGGGGCAGATACGCAGTATTTT.

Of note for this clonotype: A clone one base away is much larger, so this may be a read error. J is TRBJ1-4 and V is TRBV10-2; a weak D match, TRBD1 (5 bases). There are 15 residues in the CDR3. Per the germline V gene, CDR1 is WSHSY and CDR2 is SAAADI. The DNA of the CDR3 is TGCGCCAGCAGTGAGTTGGGGGGAACTAATGGAAAACTGTTTTTT. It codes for CASSELGGTNGKLFF.

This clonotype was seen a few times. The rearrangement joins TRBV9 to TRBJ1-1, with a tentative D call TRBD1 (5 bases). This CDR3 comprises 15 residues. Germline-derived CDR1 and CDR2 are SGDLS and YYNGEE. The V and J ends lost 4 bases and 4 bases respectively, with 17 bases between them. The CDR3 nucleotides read TGTGCCAGCAGCCCCCCGGGGAAGGGGAGCACTGAAGCTTTCTTT. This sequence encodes CASSPPGKGSTEAFF.

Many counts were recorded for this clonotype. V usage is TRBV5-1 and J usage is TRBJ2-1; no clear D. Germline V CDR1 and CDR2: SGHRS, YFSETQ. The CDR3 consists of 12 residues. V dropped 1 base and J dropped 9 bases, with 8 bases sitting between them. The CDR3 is CASSLYEAEQFF. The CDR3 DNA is TGCGCCAGCAGCTTGTACGAGGCTGAGCAGTTCTTC.

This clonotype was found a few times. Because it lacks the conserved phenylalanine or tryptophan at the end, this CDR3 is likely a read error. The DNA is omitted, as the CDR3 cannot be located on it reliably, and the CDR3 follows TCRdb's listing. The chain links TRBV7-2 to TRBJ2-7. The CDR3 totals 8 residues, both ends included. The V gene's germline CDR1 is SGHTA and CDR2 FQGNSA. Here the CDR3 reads CASSLGST.

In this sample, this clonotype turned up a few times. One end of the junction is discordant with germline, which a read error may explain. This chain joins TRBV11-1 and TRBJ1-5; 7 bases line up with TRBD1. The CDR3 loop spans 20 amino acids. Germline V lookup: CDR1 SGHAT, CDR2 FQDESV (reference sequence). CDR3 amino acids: CTSSLFRVVRQGIINQPQHF. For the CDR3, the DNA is TGTACCAGCAGCTTATTTCGGGTCGTCCGACAGGGCATAATCAATCAGCCCCAGCATTTT.

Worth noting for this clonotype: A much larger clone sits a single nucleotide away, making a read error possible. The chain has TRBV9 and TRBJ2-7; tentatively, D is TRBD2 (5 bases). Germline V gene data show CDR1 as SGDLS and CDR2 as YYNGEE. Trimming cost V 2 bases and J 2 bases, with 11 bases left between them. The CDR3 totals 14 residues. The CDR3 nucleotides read TGTGCCAGCAGCGTCCAAACCGGGACCTACGAGCAGTACTTC. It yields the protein CASSVQTGTYEQYF.

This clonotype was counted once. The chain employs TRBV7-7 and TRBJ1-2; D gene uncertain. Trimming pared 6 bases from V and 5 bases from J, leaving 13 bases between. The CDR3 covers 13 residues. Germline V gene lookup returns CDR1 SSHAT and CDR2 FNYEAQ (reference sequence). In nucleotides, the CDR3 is TGTGCCAGCAGAGGCGGCCAGAGATATGGCTACACCTTC. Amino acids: CASRGGQRYGYTF.